This T cell receptor beta chain was retrieved from a study of T cell responses to AZD1222 COVID-19 vaccine. Study-level findings and limits: White British people made up most donors, females outnumbered males, and clonal diversity was possibly underestimated. Repertoires in all cases were sampled only once the peak T cell response had passed.

As for this clone: The antigen is not known.

Repertoires were generated with immunoSEQ multiplex PCR, while TCRdb's copy carries only in-frame clones and drops some. This sample has approximately 120,000 clones; approximately 90% occur once, and the top ten carry 7.5%. Germline V gene lookup returns CDR1 SEHNR and CDR2 FQNEAQ (reference sequence). Trimming removed 0 bases at V and 6 bases at J, with 9 bases between. The CDR3 covers 14 residues. The receptor was isolated from an adult in good health. The specimen was peripheral blood, collected on day 0 of AZD1222 vaccination. The gene calls are TRBV7-9 and TRBJ1-5; the D is unclear. CDR3 sequence (DNA): TGTGCCAGCAGCTTAGCCCTGGAGGGTCAGCCCCAGCATTTT. This encodes CASSLALEGQPQHF.